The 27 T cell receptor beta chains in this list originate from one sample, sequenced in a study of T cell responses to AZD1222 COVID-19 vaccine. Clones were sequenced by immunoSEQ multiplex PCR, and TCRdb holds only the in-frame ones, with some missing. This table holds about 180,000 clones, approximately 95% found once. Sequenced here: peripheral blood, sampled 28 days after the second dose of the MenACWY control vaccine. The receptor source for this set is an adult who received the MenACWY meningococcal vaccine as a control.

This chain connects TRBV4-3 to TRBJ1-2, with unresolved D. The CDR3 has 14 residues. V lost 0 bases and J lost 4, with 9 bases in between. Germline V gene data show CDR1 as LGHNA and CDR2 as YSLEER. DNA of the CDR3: TGCGCCAGCAGCCAAGATCTCGAGGGCTATGGCTACACCTTC. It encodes CASSQDLEGYGYTF.

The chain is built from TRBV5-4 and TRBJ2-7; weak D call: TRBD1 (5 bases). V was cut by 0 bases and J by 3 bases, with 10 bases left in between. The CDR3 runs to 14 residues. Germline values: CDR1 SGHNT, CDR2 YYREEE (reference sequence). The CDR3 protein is CASSLDPQGYEQYF. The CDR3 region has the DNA TGTGCCAGCAGCTTGGACCCTCAGGGCTACGAGCAGTACTTC. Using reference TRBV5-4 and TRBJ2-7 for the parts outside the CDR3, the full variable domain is ETGVTQSPTHLIKTRGQQVTLRCSSQSGHNTVSWYQQALGQGPQFIFQYYREEENGRGNFPPRFSGLQFPNYSSELNVNALELDDSALYLCASSLDPQGYEQYFGPGTRLTVT.

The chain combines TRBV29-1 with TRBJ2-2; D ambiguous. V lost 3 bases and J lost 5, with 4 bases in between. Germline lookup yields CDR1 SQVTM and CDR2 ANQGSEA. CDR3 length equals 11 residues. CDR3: CSVEGTGELFF. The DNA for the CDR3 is TGCAGCGTTGAGGGGACCGGGGAGCTGTTTTTT.

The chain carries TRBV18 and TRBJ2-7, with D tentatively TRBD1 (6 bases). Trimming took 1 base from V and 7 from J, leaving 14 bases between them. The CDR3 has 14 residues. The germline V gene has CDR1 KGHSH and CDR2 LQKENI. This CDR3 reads CASSPRDTNREQYF. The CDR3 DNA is TGTGCCAGCTCACCACGGGACACAAATCGGGAGCAGTACTTC.

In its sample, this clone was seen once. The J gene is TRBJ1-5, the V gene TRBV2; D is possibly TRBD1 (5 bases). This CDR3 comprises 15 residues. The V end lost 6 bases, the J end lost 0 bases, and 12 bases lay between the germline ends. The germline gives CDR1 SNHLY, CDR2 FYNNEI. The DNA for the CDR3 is TGTGCCAGCAGCTGGACATGGGCTAGCAATCAGCCCCAGCATTTT. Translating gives CASSWTWASNQPQHF.

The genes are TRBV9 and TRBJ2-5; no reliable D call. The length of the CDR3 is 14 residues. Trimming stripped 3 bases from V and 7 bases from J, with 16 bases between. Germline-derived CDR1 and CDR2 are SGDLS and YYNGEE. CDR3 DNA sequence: TGTGCCAGCAGCGCCCGACGGGCCCAGTCGACCCAGTACTTC. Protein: CASSARRAQSTQYF.

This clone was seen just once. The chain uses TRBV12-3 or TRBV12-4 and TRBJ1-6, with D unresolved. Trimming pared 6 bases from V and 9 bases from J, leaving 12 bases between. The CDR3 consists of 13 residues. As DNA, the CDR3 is TGTGCCAGCAGCCCACTCGAGGGTTCACCCCTCCACTTT. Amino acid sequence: CASSPLEGSPLHF.

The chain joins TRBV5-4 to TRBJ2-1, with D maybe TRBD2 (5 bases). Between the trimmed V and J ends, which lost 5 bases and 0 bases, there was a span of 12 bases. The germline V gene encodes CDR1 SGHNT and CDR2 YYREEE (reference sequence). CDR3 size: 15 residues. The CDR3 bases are TGTGCCAGCAGACAAAGCGGTAGCTCCTACAATGAGCAGTTCTTC. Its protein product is CASRQSGSSYNEQFF.

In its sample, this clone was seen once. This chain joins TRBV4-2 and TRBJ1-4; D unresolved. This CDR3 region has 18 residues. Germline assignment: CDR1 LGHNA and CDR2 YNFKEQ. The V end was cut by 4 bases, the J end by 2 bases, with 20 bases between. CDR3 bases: TGTGCCAGCAGCCCGCAAACGGCAAGCGTGGCCACTAATGAAAAACTGTTTTTT. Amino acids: CASSPQTASVATNEKLFF.

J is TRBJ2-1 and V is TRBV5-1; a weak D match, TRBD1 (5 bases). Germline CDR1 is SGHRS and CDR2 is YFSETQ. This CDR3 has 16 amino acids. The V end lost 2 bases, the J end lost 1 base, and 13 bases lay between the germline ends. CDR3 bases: TGCGCCAGCAGCTTTAACAGGCGACCTTCCTACAATGAGCAGTTCTTC. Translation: CASSFNRRPSYNEQFF.

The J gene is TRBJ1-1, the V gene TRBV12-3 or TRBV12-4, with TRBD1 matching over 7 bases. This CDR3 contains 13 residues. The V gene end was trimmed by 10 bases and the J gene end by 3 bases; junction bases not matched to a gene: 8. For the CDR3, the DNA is TGTGCCAATATTATACAGGGGTACACTGAAGCTTTCTTT. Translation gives CANIIQGYTEAFF.

The CDR3 DNA sequence: TGCGCCAGCAGCCAAGATCCCCCACAGGGAGGGTTCCAAGAGACCCAGTACTTC. Protein sequence: CASSQDPPQGGFQETQYF. This chain uses TRBV4-3 with TRBJ2-5; a possible D gene is TRBD2 (7 bases). Germline V lookup: CDR1 LGHNA, CDR2 YSLEER. Trimming left V 0 bases short and J 1 base short, with 18 bases between. This CDR3 is built from 18 residues.

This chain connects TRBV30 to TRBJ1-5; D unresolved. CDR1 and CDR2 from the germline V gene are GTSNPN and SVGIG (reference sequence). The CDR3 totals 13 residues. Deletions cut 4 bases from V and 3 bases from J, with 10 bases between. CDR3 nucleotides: TGTGCCTGGACTAACAGCCCCAATCAGCCCCAGCATTTT. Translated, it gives CAWTNSPNQPQHF.

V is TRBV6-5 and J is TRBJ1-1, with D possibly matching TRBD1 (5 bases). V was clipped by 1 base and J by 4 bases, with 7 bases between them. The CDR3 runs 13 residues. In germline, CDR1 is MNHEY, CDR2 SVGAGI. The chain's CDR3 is CASSYWGPTEAFF. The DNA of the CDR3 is TGTGCCAGCAGTTACTGGGGACCCACTGAAGCTTTCTTT.

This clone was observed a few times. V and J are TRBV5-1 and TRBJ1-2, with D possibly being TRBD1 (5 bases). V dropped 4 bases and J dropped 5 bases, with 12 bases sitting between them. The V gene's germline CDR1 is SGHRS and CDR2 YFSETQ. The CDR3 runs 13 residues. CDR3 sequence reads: CASSTQGGYGYTF. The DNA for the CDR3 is TGCGCCAGCAGCACCCAGGGTGGATATGGCTACACCTTC.

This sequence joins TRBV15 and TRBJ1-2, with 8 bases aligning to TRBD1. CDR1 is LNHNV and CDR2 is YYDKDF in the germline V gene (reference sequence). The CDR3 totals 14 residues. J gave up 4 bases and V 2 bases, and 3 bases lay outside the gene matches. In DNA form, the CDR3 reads TGTGCCACCAGCAGAACAGGGGGTACCTATGGCTACACCTTC. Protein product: CATSRTGGTYGYTF.

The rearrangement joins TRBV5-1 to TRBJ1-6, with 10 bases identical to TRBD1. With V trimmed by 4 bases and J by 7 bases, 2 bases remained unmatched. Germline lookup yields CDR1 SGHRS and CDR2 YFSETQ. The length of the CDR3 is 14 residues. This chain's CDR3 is CASSAGQGNSPLHF. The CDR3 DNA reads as TGCGCCAGCAGCGCGGGACAGGGGAATTCACCCCTCCACTTT.

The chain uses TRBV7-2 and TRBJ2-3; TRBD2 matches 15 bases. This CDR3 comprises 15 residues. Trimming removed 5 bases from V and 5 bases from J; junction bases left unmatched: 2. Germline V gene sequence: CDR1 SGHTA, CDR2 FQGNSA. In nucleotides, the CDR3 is TGTGCCAGCAGCCGGACTAGCGGGGGGGTAGATACGCAGTATTTT. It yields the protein CASSRTSGGVDTQYF.

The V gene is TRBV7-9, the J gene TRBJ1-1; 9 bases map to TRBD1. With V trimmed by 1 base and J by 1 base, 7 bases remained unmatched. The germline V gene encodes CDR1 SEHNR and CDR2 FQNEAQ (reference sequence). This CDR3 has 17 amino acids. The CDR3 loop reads CASSLGLGGQGNTEAFF. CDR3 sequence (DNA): TGTGCCAGCAGCTTAGGATTGGGGGGACAGGGGAACACTGAAGCTTTCTTT.

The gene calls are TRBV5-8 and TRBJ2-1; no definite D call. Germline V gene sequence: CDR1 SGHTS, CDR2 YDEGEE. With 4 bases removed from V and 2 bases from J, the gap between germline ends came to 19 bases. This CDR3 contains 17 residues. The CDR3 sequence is CASSTRVRQRAYNEQFF. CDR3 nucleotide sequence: TGTGCCAGCAGCACCCGAGTTCGGCAGAGAGCCTACAATGAGCAGTTCTTC. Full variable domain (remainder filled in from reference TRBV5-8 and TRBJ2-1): EAGVTQSPTHLIKTRGQQATLRCSPISGHTSVYWYQQALGLGLQFLLWYDEGEERNRGNFPPRFSGRQFPNYSSELNVNALELEDSALYLCASSTRVRQRAYNEQFFGPGTRLTVL.

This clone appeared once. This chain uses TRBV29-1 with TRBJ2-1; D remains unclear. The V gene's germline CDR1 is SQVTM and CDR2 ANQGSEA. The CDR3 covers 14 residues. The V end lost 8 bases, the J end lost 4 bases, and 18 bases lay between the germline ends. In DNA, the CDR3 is TGCAGCCTCCAGTCAGGACCGGCTTACAATGAGCAGTTCTTC. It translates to CSLQSGPAYNEQFF.

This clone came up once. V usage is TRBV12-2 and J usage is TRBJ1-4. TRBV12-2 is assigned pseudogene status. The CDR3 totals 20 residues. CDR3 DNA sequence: TGTGCAAGTCGCCCCACCTGCCTTAGAAGCCCCAGTGCAACTAATGAAAAACTGTTTTTT. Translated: CASRPTCLRSPSATNEKLFF.

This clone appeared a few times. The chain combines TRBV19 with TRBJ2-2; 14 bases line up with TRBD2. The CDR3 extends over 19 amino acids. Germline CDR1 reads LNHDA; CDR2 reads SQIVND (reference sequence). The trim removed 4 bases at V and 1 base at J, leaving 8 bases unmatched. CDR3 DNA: TGTGCCAGTAGTACTCACCGGACTAGCGGGGGGCAGAACACCGGGGAGCTGTTTTTT. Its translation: CASSTHRTSGGQNTGELFF. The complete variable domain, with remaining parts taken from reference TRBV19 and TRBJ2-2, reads DGGITQSPKYLFRKEGQNVTLSCEQNLNHDAMYWYRQDPGQGLRLIYYSQIVNDFQKGDIAEGYSVSREKKESFPLTVTSAQKNPTAFYLCASSTHRTSGGQNTGELFFGEGSRLTVL.

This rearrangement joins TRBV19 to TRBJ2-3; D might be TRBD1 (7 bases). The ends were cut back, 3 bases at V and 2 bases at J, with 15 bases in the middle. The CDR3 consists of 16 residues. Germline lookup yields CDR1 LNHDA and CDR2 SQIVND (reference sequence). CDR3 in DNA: TGTGCCAGTAGTATCGGGGGACAGTCCCACACAGATACGCAGTATTTT. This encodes CASSIGGQSHTDTQYF.

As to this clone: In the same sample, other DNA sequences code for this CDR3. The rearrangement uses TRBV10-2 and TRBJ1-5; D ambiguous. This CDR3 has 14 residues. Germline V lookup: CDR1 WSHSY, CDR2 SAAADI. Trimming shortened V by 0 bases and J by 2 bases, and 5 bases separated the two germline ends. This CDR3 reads CASSESRGNQPQHF. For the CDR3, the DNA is TGCGCCAGCAGTGAGTCAAGGGGCAATCAGCCCCAGCATTTT.

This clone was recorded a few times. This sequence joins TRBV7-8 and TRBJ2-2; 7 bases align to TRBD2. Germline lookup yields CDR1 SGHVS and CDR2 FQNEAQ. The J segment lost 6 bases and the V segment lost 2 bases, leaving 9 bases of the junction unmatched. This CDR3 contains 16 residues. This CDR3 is CASSLRVQGGPGELFF. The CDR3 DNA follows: TGTGCCAGCAGCTTAAGGGTCCAGGGAGGGCCCGGGGAGCTGTTTTTT.

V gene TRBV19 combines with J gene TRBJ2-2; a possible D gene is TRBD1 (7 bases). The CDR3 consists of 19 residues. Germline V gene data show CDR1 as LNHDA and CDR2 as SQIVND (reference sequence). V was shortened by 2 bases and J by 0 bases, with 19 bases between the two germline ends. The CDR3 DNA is TGTGCCAGTAGTATAAGGCCCGGGAGAACAGGGGCGAACACCGGGGAGCTGTTTTTT. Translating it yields CASSIRPGRTGANTGELFF.